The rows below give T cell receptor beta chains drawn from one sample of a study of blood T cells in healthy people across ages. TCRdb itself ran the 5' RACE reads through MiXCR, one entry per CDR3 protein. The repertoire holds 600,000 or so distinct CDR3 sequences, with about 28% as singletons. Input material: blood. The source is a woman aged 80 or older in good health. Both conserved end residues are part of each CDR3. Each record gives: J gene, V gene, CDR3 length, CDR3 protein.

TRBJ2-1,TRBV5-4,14,CASSFDRVKEAQFF
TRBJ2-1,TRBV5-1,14,CASSYQTRYNEQFF
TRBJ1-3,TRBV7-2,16,CASSLAGFSSGNTIYF
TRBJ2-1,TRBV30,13,CAWSGGSYNEQFF
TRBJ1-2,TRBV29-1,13,CSVSGGRGYGYTF
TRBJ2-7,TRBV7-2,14,CASSLGTEFYEQYF
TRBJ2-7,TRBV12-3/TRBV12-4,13,CASSWGTSYEQYF
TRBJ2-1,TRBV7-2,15,CASTLVDGGAYEQFF
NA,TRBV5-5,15,CASSFISGSSYEQYF
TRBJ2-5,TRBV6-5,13,CASSYDRAVTQYF
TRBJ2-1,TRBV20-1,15,CSARKDSTAYNEQFF
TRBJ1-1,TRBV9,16,CASSVERFGENTEAFF
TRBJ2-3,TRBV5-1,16,CASSRRTSGGSDTQYF
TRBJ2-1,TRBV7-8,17,CASSLVRSSGTYNEQFF
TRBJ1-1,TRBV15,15,CATSGSIRGYTEAFF
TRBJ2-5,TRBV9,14,CASSSSTGLRTQYF
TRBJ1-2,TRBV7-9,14,CASSPRDSSIGYTF
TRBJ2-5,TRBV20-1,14,CSALHVAGTETQYF
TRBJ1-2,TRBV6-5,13,CASRPRSHYGYTF
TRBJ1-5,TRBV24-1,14,CATNEGGSNQPQHF
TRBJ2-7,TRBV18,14,CASSPPRGVYEQYF
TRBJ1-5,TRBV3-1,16,CASSQGGRRGGQPQHF
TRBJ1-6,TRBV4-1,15,CASSQAVRDNSPLHF
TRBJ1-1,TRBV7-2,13,CASSLRGSTEAFF